These T cell receptor beta chains were read from a single sample in a study of cytomegalovirus exposure and HLA in healthy donors. Data came from immunoSEQ multiplex PCR; TCRdb stores just in-frame clones and leaves some out. The clone table shows about 160,000 clones, with the ten largest holding approximately 2.3%. The sample comprised PBMCs. The receptor set was obtained from a young man in good health and CMV-seronegative. Each CDR3 is given with its conserved first and last residue.

>TRBJ2-2|TRBV6-6
CASSYLIREEHRGAVF
>TRBJ1-1|TRBV27
CASNGQANTEAFF
>TRBJ2-2|TRBV10-1
CASSEGQGANTGELFF
>TRBJ2-7|TRBV28
CASSSVASGTPYEQYF
>TRBJ2-3|TRBV2
CASIRTPRLGTQYF
>TRBJ2-7|TRBV2
CASSDSKGTSTYEQYF
>TRBJ1-3|TRBV29-1
CSVEVARSGNTIYF
>TRBJ2-1|TRBV7-9
CASSFPTSGTQREQFF
>TRBJ1-1|TRBV5-1
CASSRDRNTEAFF
>TRBJ2-7|TRBV15
CATSRGGRQGGTYEQYF
>TRBJ2-1|TRBV5-1
CASSVTGSSYNEQFF
>TRBJ2-7|TRBV18
CASSSYSSYEQYF
>TRBJ2-1|TRBV5-1
CASSPQAGARNEQFF
>TRBJ1-1|TRBV23-1
CASRQGARTEAFF
>TRBJ2-5|TRBV5-5
CASSLTGQGKQETQYF
>.|TRBV7-9
CASSRGETYEQYF
>TRBJ1-6|TRBV28
CASSLWLDRGPYNSPLHF
>TRBJ2-1|TRBV6-5
CASSYSRRGRFNEQFF
>TRBJ2-5|TRBV7-8
CASSARTSGRGETQYF
>TRBJ2-7|TRBV19
CASSVGGSYEQYF
>TRBJ1-5|TRBV19
CASSIGFSSSNQPQHF
>TRBJ1-2|TRBV5-1
CASSLEAGNYGYTF
>TRBJ2-1|TRBV2
CASRRGAFNEQFF
>TRBJ2-1|TRBV6-5
CASSPQRGYNEQFF
>TRBJ2-3|TRBV19
CASSRGTSGLLRTDTQYF
>TRBJ2-7|TRBV6-5
CASSQDSPYEQYF
>TRBJ2-7|TRBV5-1
CASRKGTDEQYF
>TRBJ2-2|TRBV6-6
CASRLGQGENTGELFF
>TRBJ1-1|TRBV5-1
CASSLETGYTEAFF
>TRBJ2-1|TRBV10-3
CAISEGDISNEQFF
>TRBJ1-1|TRBV14
CASSWGGFWNTEAFF
>TRBJ1-1|TRBV2
CASTQDLNTEAFF
>TRBJ1-1|TRBV19
CASSIMGTGNTEAFF
>TRBJ1-1|TRBV10-2
CASRSGTGWSTEAFF
>TRBJ1-3|TRBV5-1
CASSPLGQGANTIYF
>TRBJ1-5|TRBV6-5
CASRRLGGGYQPQHF
>TRBJ2-3|TRBV7-9
CASSFSLPVDTQYF
>TRBJ1-1|TRBV6-5
CASRTPRGATEAFF
>TRBJ2-5|TRBV11-3
CASSSSSGSVETQYF
>TRBJ2-7|TRBV19
CASRSFSGTTYEQYF
>TRBJ2-2|TRBV19
CASSNLAGGVFTGELFF
>TRBJ1-3|TRBV25-1
CASSESGGYSGNTIYF
>TRBJ1-4|TRBV11-1
CASSTRGTGGEKLFF